A single sample gave rise to the 15 T cell receptor beta chains below, sequenced in a study of identical twins. MiXCR was run by TCRdb on the 5' RACE reads, yielding one entry per CDR3 protein. The sample lists around 490,000 distinct CDR3 sequences; more than 20% were seen once. Separately, the same data were catalogued under a study of yellow fever vaccine responses in identical twins.

Material: CD4+ T cells sorted from blood. All receptors derive from a woman aged 18-29 years in good health.

This clonotype occurred a few times. This sequence joins TRBV19 and TRBJ2-5, with unresolved D. The V and J ends lost 1 base and 7 bases respectively, with 22 bases between them. The CDR3 runs 17 residues. Germline-derived CDR1 and CDR2 are LNHDA and SQIVND (reference sequence). CDR3 in amino acids: CASSIGAGMSIGWTQYF. The CDR3 DNA is TGTGCCAGTAGTATAGGGGCCGGAATGAGTATTGGTTGGACCCAGTACTTC.

The chain couples TRBV20-1 to TRBJ1-1; no firm D call. This CDR3 is built from 12 residues. V gave up 3 bases and J gave up 4 bases, with 9 bases separating them. The germline CDR1 and CDR2 sequences are DFQATT and SNEGSKA (reference sequence). Here the CDR3 reads CSASNQVTEAFF. CDR3 sequence (DNA): TGCAGTGCTAGTAATCAGGTCACTGAAGCTTTCTTT.

This clonotype was detected ten times or more. V and J are TRBV29-1 and TRBJ2-5; D remains ambiguous. The germline V and J ends were trimmed by 4 bases and 1 base, with 13 bases remaining between them. The CDR3 runs to 14 residues. Germline values: CDR1 SQVTM, CDR2 ANQGSEA. The CDR3 here is CSVVPSRFQETQYF. The CDR3 region has the DNA TGCAGCGTTGTCCCCTCCAGGTTCCAAGAGACCCAGTACTTC.

The J gene is TRBJ2-1, the V gene TRBV4-1, with D possibly matching TRBD2 (6 bases). Trimming took off 7 bases at V and 8 bases at J, with 15 bases between the two ends. Per the germline V gene, CDR1 is MGHRA and CDR2 is YSYEKL. The CDR3 is made up of 13 amino acids. The CDR3 loop reads CASKVAGGDEQFF. The DNA of the CDR3 is TGCGCCAGCAAGGTGGCGGGCGGGGATGAGCAGTTCTTC.

V gene TRBV10-1 combines with J gene TRBJ2-7; 7 nucleotides match TRBD2. V was pared by 5 bases and J by 0 bases, with 7 bases of the junction left unmatched. CDR1 and CDR2 from the germline V gene are WNHNN and SYGVQD (reference sequence). The CDR3 has 15 residues. The CDR3 DNA is TGCGCCAGCAGTCCAAGCGGGGTCAGCTCCTACGAGCAGTACTTC. Its translation is CASSPSGVSSYEQYF.

The chain recombines TRBV6-5 with TRBJ1-4; no clear D. The CDR3 contains 13 residues. Trimming took 2 bases from V and 3 from J, leaving 4 bases between them. Per the germline V gene, CDR1 is MNHEY and CDR2 is SVGAGI. DNA for the CDR3: TGTGCCAGCAGTTACAGCTCTAATGAAAAACTGTTTTTT. Translated: CASSYSSNEKLFF.

This clonotype turned up a few times. The chain combines TRBV12-3 or TRBV12-4 with TRBJ2-7; 7 bases match TRBD1. V lost 3 bases to trimming and J lost 0 bases; unmatched junction nucleotides: 2. The CDR3 sequence is 14 residues long. The CDR3 DNA reads as TGTGCCAGCAGTTTGAGGGGGCCCTCCTACGAGCAGTACTTC. It encodes CASSLRGPSYEQYF.

This clonotype was seen more than once but under ten times. The chain joins TRBV20-1 to TRBJ1-2, with 7 bases aligning to TRBD1. Germline trimming cut 6 bases from V and 4 bases from J; bases unmatched to any gene: 8. The CDR3 consists of 13 residues. CDR1 DFQATT and CDR2 SNEGSKA come from the germline V gene (reference sequence). The CDR3 DNA is TGCAGTGCCCTCCGGGACAGCCTCTATGGCTACACCTTC. Its protein is CSALRDSLYGYTF.

This clonotype has just a few counts. The CDR3 spells CASSLSRSYGYTF. CDR3 nucleotide sequence: TGTGCCAGCAGCTTGTCTCGGAGCTATGGCTACACCTTC. This chain connects TRBV5-6 to TRBJ1-2, with D uncertain. Trimming removed 1 base from V and 4 bases from J, with 8 bases in between. This CDR3 region has 13 residues. The V gene's germline CDR1 is SGHDT and CDR2 YYEEEE.

CDR3 region: CASSVGLAESNIHYNEQFF. The CDR3 DNA reads as TGTGCCAGCAGCGTTGGACTAGCGGAGTCAAATATACATTACAATGAGCAGTTCTTC. The rearrangement links TRBV9 to TRBJ2-1, with 10 bases that match TRBD2. This CDR3 spans 19 amino acids. With V trimmed by 2 bases and J by 4 bases, 15 bases remained unmatched. Germline-derived CDR1 and CDR2 are SGDLS and YYNGEE.

This clonotype appeared a few times. One end of the junction fails to match germline, which may point to a read error. This chain links TRBV6-4 with TRBJ2-3; TRBD2 agrees at 10 bases. Germline values: CDR1 MRHNA, CDR2 SNTAGT. This CDR3 comprises 18 residues. CDR3 coding DNA: TGTGCCAGCAGGGACTGGTGGGCTAGCGGGAGCTTTGCAGATACGCAGTATTTT. This encodes CASRDWWASGSFADTQYF.

This clonotype came up a few times. The V call is TRBV28, the J call TRBJ2-2, with D perhaps matching TRBD1 (5 bases). The CDR3 covers 15 residues. Germline CDR1 MDHEN, CDR2 SYDVKM. V was pared by 4 bases and J by 1 base, with 10 bases between. The CDR3: CASSWARGNTGELFF. The CDR3 DNA follows: TGTGCCAGCAGTTGGGCTAGGGGGAACACCGGGGAGCTGTTTTTT.

V and J are TRBV5-1 and TRBJ2-1; 11 bases fit TRBD2. V was clipped by 2 bases and J by 4 bases; unmatched bases: 14. CDR1 SGHRS and CDR2 YFSETQ come from the germline V gene. This CDR3 is built from 19 residues. The CDR3 protein is CASSFRLLSGRAVYNEQFF. CDR3 nucleotide sequence: TGCGCCAGCAGCTTCCGATTACTTAGCGGGAGGGCCGTGTACAATGAGCAGTTCTTC.

CDR3 DNA sequence: TGTGCCAGCAGCCAAGATAAGCCCGGGATCTCCTACGAGCAGTACTTC. Translation: CASSQDKPGISYEQYF. The chain combines TRBV14 with TRBJ2-7, with D perhaps TRBD2 (5 bases). CDR1 is SGHDN, CDR2 FVKESK, per germline. Trimming removed 0 bases at V and 0 bases at J, with 12 bases between. The CDR3 is made up of 16 amino acids.

The chain links TRBV5-1 to TRBJ2-2; D is undetermined. Germline CDR1 is SGHRS and CDR2 is YFSETQ. CDR3 length equals 16 residues. Between the trimmed V and J ends, which lost 6 bases and 0 bases, there was a span of 15 bases. The CDR3 region has the DNA TGCGCCAGCAAACCCCGAGCAGACGCGAACACCGGGGAGCTGTTTTTT. Encoded protein: CASKPRADANTGELFF.